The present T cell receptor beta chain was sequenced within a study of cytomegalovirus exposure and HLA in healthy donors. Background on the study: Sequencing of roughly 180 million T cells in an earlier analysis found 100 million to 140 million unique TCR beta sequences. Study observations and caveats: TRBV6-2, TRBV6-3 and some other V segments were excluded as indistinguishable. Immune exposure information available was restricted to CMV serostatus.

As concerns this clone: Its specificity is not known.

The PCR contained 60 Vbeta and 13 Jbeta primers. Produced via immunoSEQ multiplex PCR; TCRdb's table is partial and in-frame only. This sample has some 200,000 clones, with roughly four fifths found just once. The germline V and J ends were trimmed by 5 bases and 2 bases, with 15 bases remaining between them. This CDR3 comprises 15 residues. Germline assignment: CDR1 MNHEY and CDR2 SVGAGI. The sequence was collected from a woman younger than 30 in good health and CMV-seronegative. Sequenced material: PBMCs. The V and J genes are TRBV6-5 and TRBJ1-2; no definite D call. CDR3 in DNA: TGTGCCAGCAGTCGAATCCCCACCGAGAACTATGGCTACACCTTC. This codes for CASSRIPTENYGYTF.